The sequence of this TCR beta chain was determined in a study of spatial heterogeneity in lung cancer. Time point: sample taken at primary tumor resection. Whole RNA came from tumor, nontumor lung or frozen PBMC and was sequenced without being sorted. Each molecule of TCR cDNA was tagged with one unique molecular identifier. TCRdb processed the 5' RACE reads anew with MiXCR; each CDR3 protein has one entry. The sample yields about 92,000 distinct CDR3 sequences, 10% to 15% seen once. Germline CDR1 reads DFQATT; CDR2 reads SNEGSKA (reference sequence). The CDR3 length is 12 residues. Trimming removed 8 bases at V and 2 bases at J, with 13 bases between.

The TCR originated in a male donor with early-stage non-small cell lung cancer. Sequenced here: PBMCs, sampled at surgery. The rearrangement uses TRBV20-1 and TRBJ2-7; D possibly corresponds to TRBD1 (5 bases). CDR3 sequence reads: CSSRGAAYEQYF. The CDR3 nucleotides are TGCAGTTCCCGTGGGGCAGCCTACGAGCAGTACTTC.